The clone carrying this TCR beta chain ranks as medium-sized. What it recognizes is unknown. This beta chain is a stray read from a library made for alpha chains; its abundance is not meaningful. These data come from a study of spatial heterogeneity in lung cancer. Study information: Fewer alpha-chain than beta-chain sequences were consistently detected. Broader study findings: It was found that expanded intratumoral alpha and beta TCR counts tracked tumor mutation counts.

Every cDNA TCR molecule received its own unique molecular identifier. Each CDR3 protein is one row after TCRdb ran MiXCR on the 5' RACE reads. This sample yields 6,000 to 7,500 distinct CDR3 sequences, of which roughly 13% are seen a single time; roughly 9.8% belongs to the top ten. This CDR3 is built from 14 residues. Trimming cost V 7 bases and J 5 bases, with 14 bases left between them. Germline loops: CDR1 MNHNY, CDR2 SVGAGI (reference sequence). Indicated time point: sample taken at primary tumor resection. No cell sorting; template was whole RNA from tumor, lung tissue or PBMC. Sequenced here: lung tumor tissue, sampled at surgery. The TCR comes from a male donor with early-stage non-small cell lung cancer. The chain links TRBV6-6 to TRBJ1-4; tentatively, D is TRBD1 (6 bases). The CDR3 here is CASTPPGANEKLFF. In DNA form, the CDR3 reads TGTGCCAGCACTCCGCCAGGGGCGAATGAAAAACTGTTTTTT.